The clone carrying this T cell receptor beta chain was seen ten or more times. This entry belongs to a study of T cell repertoires in cytomegalovirus infection. Background on the study: Indicated by public TCR beta signatures were CMV infection and matching HLA type.

A single record per CDR3 protein comes from TCRdb applying MiXCR to the reads. The table has under 250,000 distinct CDR3 sequences, 6% to 8% seen once; the top ten hold more than 5.5%. The V gene's germline CDR1 is SGHTA and CDR2 FQGNSA. With V trimmed by 5 bases and J by 4 bases, 8 bases remained unmatched. The CDR3 is 15 amino acids. The chain recombines TRBV7-2 with TRBJ1-5; 7 bases agree with TRBD1. Sequencing was performed on PBMCs. The TCR was taken from a human donor in good health (CMV status not recorded). Some clones in this sample may be carry-over from other donors' samples. CDR3 DNA: TGTGCCAGCAGCACGCACCAGGGGGAGAATCAGCCCCAGCATTTT. Its translation: CASSTHQGENQPQHF.